Listed below are T cell receptor beta chains from one sample, sequenced in a study of control samples from healthy donors and cancer patients. Generated by immunoSEQ multiplex PCR, the TCRdb table keeps only in-frame clones and is missing some. The repertoire holds 140,000 to 150,000 clones, with 90% to 95% as singletons. The specimen sequenced was blood. These receptors originate from a man younger than 30 in good health. Both conserved end residues are trimmed from each CDR3. Fields, in order: CDR3 length, clone size, V gene, J gene, CDR3 protein. Expanded clones are given a class, and other clones once, few, many or no size at all.

>15|-|TRBV7-9|TRBJ1-5
ASSPGQGAIGNQPQH
>11|-|TRBV2|TRBJ2-2
ASSLDLTGELF
>12|-|TRBV27|TRBJ1-4
ASSSPSTGYKLF
>13|-|TRBV11-3|TRBJ2-1
ASSLPSGGDNEQF
>9|-|TRBV20-1|TRBJ2-5
SASLGETQY
>11|-|TRBV19|TRBJ1-1
ASSQQANTEAF
>10|-|TRBV3-1/TRBV3-2|TRBJ2-7
ASSRLSYEQY
>12|-|TRBV11-2|TRBJ2-7
ASSLDPGSYEQY
>13|-|TRBV7-2|TRBJ2-1
ASSLGLRGGNEQF
>16|-|TRBV29-1|TRBJ2-6
SVFSWGTGDSGANVLT
>11|-|TRBV3-1/TRBV3-2|TRBJ1-4
ASSRGAREKLF
>11|-|TRBV30|TRBJ1-5
AWSPGAPRPQH
>12|-|TRBV11-2|TRBJ1-1
ASSLGQMNTEAF
>13|once|TRBV10-3|TRBJ2-1
AISESRGTYNEQF
>13|-|TRBV27|TRBJ2-2
ASSYGTSGRKELF
>9|-|TRBV12-3/TRBV12-4|TRBJ1-6
ASSREFEVH
>14|-|TRBV2|TRBJ1-5
ASSELTGRSNQPQH
>12|-|TRBV6-5|TRBJ2-5
ASAGTKKGETQY
>13|-|TRBV5-1|TRBJ1-3
ASSLRHPPGNTIY
>9|-|TRBV12-3/TRBV12-4|TRBJ2-2
ASRRRGELF
>17|-|TRBV9|TRBJ1-1
ASSATDPTGWETRTEAF
>16|once|TRBV27|TRBJ1-4
ASSLSWGQGVRSEKLF
>12|-|TRBV28|TRBJ1-5
ASSPDRVYKPQH
>13|once|TRBV28|TRBJ1-4
ASTPPAAINEKLF
>14|-|TRBV15|TRBJ2-5
ATSRELGVAWETQY
>13|-|TRBV28|TRBJ2-1
ASNLAGNSYNEQF
>11|-|TRBV28|TRBJ2-7
ASSFPERYEQY
>16|-|TRBV10-3|TRBJ2-3
AISDYLTSGSLGDTQY
>12|-|TRBV4-3|TRBJ1-4
ASSQDPGGEKLF
>12|-|TRBV10-3|TRBJ2-3
AISLPDNTDTQY
>13|-|TRBV9|TRBJ2-7
ASSVMGLGDYEQY
>17|-|TRBV10-3|TRBJ1-6
AISVREVDRGSYNSPLH
>9|-|TRBV3-1/TRBV3-2|TRBJ1-1
ASSQEGEAF
>15|-|TRBV10-3|TRBJ2-7
AISDYPSSGGGYEQY
>11|-|TRBV12-3/TRBV12-4|TRBJ1-5
ASSLVRGHTQH
>13|once|TRBV2|TRBJ1-1
ASSRRDRVIFLAF
>10|few|TRBV13|TRBJ2-1
ASSLLGDEQF
>12|-|TRBV4-3|TRBJ2-5
ASSRNLGKETQY
>11|-|TRBV7-9|TRBJ1-1
ASSPPDRGEAF